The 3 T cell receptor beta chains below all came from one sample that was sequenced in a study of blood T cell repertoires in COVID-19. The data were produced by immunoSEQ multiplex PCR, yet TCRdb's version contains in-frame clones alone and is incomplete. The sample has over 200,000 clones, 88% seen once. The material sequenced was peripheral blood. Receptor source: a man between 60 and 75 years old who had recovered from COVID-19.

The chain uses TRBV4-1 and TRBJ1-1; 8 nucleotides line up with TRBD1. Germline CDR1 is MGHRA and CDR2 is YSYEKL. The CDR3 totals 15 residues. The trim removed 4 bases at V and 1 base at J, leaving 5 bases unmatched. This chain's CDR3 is CASSLITGGNTEAFF. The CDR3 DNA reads TGCGCCAGCAGCCTGATCACAGGGGGGAACACTGAAGCTTTCTTT.

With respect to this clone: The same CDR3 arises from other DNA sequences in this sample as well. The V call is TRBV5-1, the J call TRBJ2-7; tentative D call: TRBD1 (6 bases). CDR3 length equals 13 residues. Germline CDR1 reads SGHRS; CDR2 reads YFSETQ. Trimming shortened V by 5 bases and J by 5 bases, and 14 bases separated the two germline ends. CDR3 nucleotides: TGCGCCAGCAGGGACAGAGGGTCCGACGAGCAGTACTTC. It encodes CASRDRGSDEQYF.

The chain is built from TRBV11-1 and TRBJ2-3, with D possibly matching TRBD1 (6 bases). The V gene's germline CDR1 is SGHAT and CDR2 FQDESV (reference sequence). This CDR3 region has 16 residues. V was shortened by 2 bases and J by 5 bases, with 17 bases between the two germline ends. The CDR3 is CASSLKGTQFRDTQYF. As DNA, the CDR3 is TGTGCCAGCAGCTTAAAAGGGACACAATTCCGAGATACGCAGTATTTT.